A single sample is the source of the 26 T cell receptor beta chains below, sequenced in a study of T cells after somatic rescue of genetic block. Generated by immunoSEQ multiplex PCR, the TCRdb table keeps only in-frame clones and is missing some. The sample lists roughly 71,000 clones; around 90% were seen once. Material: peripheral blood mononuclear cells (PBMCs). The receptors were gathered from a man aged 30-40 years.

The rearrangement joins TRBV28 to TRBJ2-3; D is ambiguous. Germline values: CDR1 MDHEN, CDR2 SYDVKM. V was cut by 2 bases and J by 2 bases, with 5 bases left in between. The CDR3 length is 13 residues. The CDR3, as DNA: TGTGCCAGCAGTTTAGCCCACACAGATACGCAGTATTTT. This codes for CASSLAHTDTQYF.

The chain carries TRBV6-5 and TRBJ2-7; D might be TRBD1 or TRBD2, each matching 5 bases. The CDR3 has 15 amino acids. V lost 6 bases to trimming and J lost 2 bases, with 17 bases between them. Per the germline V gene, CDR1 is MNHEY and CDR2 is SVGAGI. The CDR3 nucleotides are TGTGCCAGCAGCGAAAACGGGGCAGAACCCTACGAGCAGTACTTC. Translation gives CASSENGAEPYEQYF.

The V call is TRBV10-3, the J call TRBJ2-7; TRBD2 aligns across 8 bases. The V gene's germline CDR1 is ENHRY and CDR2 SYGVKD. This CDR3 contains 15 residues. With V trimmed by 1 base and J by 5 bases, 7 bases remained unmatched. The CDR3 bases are TGTGCCATCAGTGAGTACCAGCGGGAGACCAACGAGCAGTACTTC. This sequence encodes CAISEYQRETNEQYF.

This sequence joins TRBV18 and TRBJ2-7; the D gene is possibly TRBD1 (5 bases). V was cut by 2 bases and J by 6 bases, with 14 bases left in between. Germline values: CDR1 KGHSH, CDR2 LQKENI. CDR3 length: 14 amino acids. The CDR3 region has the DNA TGTGCCAGCTCACCATATGCCAGGGAAGGCGAGCAGTACTTC. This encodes CASSPYAREGEQYF.

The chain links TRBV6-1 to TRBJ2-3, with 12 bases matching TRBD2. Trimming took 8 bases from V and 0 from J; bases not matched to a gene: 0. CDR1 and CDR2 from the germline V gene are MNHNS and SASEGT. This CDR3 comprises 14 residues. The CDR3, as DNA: TGTGCCAGCGGGACTAGCGGGAGCACAGATACGCAGTATTTT. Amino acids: CASGTSGSTDTQYF.

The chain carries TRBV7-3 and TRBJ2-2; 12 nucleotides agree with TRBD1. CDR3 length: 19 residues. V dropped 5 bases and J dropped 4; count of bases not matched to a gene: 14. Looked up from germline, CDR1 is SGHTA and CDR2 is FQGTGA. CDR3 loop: CASSPNKGQGARGTGELFF. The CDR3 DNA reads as TGTGCCAGCAGCCCGAACAAGGGACAGGGGGCAAGAGGCACCGGGGAGCTGTTTTTT.

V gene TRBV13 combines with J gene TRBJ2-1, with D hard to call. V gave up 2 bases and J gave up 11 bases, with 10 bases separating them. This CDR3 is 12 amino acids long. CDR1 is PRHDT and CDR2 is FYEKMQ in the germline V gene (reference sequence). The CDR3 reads CASSLQEKKQFF. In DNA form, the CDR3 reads TGTGCCAGCAGCTTACAGGAAAAAAAGCAGTTCTTC.

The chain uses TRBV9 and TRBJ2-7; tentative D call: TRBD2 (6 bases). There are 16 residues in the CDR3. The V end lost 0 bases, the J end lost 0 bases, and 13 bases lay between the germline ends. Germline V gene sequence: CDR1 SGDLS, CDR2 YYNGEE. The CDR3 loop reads CASSVEGRGSSYEQYF. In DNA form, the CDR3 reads TGTGCCAGCAGCGTAGAGGGGCGGGGCAGCTCCTACGAGCAGTACTTC.

The CDR3 here is CASSESPAGTDTQYF. Written as DNA, the CDR3 is TGCGCCAGCAGTGAGTCCCCCGCGGGCACAGATACGCAGTATTTT. The V gene is TRBV10-1, the J gene TRBJ2-3, with D uncertain. This CDR3 comprises 15 residues. V was cut by 0 bases and J by 1 base, with 8 bases left in between. The V gene's germline CDR1 is WNHNN and CDR2 SYGVQD (reference sequence).

The chain's CDR3 is CASRRGWEQYF. Here the CDR3 DNA reads TGTGCCAGCAGGAGGGGTTGGGAGCAGTACTTC. The chain carries TRBV6-1 and TRBJ2-7, with D perhaps TRBD1 or TRBD2 (5 bases each). Trimming left V 6 bases short and J 7 bases short, with 10 bases between. This CDR3 comprises 11 residues. In germline, CDR1 is MNHNS, CDR2 SASEGT.

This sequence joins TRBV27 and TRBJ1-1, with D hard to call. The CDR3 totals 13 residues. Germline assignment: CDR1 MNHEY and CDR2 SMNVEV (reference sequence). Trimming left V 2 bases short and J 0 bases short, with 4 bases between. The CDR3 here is CASSLALNTEAFF. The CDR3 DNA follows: TGTGCCAGCAGTTTAGCCTTGAACACTGAAGCTTTCTTT.

The CDR3 protein is CASSLTTGDRQYF. The CDR3 bases are TGTGCCAGCAGCTTGACGACAGGAGATAGACAGTACTTC. The rearrangement links TRBV11-3 to TRBJ2-7; perhaps TRBD1 as D (6 bases). This CDR3 contains 13 residues. Trimming shortened V by 3 bases and J by 10 bases, and 16 bases separated the two germline ends. CDR1 and CDR2 (germline): SGHNT, YENEEA.

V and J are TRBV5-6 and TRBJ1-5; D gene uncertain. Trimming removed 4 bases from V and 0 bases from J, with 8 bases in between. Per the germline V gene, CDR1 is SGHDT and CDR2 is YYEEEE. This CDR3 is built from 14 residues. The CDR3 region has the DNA TGTGCCAGCAGCCCGGGGTTTAGCAATCAGCCCCAGCATTTT. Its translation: CASSPGFSNQPQHF.

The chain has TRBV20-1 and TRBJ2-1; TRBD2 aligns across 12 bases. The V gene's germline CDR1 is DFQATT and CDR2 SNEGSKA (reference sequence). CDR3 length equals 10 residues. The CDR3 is CRTSGGEQFF. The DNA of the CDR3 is TGCAGGACTAGCGGGGGTGAGCAGTTCTTC.

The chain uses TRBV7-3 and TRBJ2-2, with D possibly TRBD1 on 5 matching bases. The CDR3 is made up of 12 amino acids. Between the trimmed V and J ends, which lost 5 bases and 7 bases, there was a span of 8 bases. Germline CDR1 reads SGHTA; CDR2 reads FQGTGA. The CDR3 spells CASSTGGGELFF. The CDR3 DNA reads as TGTGCCAGCAGCACAGGCGGCGGGGAGCTGTTTTTT.

The CDR3 spells CASSLAGGPLDEQFF. CDR3 nucleotide sequence: TGTGCCAGCAGTTTAGCGGGAGGCCCTCTTGATGAGCAGTTCTTC. The genes are TRBV28 and TRBJ2-1; 8 bases align to TRBD2. The CDR3 extends over 15 amino acids. V gave up 2 bases and J gave up 8 bases; unmatched junction bases: 8. Germline CDR1 and CDR2: MDHEN and SYDVKM. Based on the CDR3 plus reference TRBV28 and TRBJ2-1, the full variable domain is DVKVTQSSRYLVKRTGEKVFLECVQDMDHENMFWYRQDPGLGLRLIYFSYDVKMKEKGDIPEGYSVSREKKERFSLILESASTNQTSMYLCASSLAGGPLDEQFFGPGTRLTVL.

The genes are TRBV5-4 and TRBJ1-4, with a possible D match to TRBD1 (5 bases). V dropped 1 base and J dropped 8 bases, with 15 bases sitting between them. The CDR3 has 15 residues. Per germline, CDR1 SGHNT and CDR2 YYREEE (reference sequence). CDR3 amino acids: CASSLKGQGPEKLFF. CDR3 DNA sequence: TGTGCCAGCAGCTTGAAGGGGCAGGGCCCAGAAAAACTGTTTTTT.

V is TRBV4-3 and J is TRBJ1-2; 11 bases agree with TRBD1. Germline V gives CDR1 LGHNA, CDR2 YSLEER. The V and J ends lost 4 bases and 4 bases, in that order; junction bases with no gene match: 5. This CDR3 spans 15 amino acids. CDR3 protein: CASSPGQGALYGYTF. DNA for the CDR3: TGCGCCAGCAGCCCCGGACAGGGGGCCCTCTATGGCTACACCTTC.

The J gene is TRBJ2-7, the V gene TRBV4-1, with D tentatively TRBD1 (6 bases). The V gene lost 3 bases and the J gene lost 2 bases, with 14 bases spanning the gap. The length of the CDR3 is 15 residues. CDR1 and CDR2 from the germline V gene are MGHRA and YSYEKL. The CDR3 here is CASSQVPGQTYEQYF. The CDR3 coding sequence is TGCGCCAGCAGCCAGGTCCCGGGACAAACCTACGAGCAGTACTTC.

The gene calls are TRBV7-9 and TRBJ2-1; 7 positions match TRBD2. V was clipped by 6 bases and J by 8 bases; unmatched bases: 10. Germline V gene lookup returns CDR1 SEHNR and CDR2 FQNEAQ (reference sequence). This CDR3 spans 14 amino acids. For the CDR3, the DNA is TGTGCCAGCAGATCCGGACCTAGCGGCCATGAGCAGTTCTTC. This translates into CASRSGPSGHEQFF.

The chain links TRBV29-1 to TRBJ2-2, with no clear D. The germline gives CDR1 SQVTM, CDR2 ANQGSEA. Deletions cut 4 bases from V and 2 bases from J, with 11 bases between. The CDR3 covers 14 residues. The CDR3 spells CSVVGAGNTGELFF. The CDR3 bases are TGCAGCGTTGTTGGAGCTGGAAACACCGGGGAGCTGTTTTTT.

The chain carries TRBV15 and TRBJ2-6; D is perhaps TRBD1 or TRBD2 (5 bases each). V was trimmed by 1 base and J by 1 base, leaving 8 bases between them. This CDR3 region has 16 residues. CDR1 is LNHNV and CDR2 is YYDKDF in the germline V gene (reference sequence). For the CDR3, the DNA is TGTGCCACCAGCAGAGGAGGGGTATCTGGGGCCAACGTCCTGACTTTC. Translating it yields CATSRGGVSGANVLTF. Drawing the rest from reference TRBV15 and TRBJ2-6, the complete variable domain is DAMVIQNPRYQVTQFGKPVTLSCSQTLNHNVMYWYQQKSSQAPKLLFHYYDKDFNNEADTPDNFQSRRPNTSFCFLDIRSPGLGDTAMYLCATSRGGVSGANVLTFGAGSRLTVL.

The CDR3 reads CASSRMGAVTNYGYTF. In DNA form, the CDR3 reads TGTGCCAGCAGCCGGATGGGGGCAGTTACTAACTATGGCTACACCTTC. The V gene is TRBV27, the J gene TRBJ1-2; tentatively, D is TRBD1 (6 bases). Germline CDR1 is MNHEY and CDR2 is SMNVEV (reference sequence). The CDR3 has 16 amino acids. The V end was cut by 6 bases, the J end by 0 bases, with 17 bases between.

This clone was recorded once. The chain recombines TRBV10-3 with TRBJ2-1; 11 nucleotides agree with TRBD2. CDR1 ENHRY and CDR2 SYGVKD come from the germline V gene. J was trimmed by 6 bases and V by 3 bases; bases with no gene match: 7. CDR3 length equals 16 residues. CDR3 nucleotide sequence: TGTGCCATCAGTGATTCCTTAGCGGGAGGGGGCAATGAGCAGTTCTTC. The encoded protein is CAISDSLAGGGNEQFF.

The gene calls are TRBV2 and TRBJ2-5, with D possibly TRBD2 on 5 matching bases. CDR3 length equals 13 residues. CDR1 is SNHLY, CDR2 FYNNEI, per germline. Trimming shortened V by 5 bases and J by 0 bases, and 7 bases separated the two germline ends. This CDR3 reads CASSKRNQETQYF. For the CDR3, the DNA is TGTGCCAGCAGTAAGCGGAACCAAGAGACCCAGTACTTC.

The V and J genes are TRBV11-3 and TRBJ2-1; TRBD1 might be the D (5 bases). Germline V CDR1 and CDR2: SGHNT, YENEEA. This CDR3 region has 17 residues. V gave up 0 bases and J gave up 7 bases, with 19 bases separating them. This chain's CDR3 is CASSLDYRRVAENEQFF. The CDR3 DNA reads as TGTGCCAGCAGCTTAGATTATCGCAGGGTGGCGGAGAATGAGCAGTTCTTC.